This T cell receptor (beta chain) originates from a study of identical twins. TCRdb re-analysed the 5' RACE reads in MiXCR, keeping a single row per CDR3 protein. Of a few hundred thousand distinct CDR3 sequences in the sample, 6.5% were seen once. The CDR3 consists of 15 residues. From germline, CDR1 is SEHNR and CDR2 FQNEAQ (reference sequence). The ends lost 5 bases at V and 4 bases at J; junction bases unmatched: 9. The sample was also linked to a second study, of T cells expressing NK-cell markers. That source adds: All TCR beta repertoires analysed originated from sorted CD3+CD56+NKG2C+, CD3+CD56+NKG2C- and CD3+CD56-NKG2C+ T cells. Within the sequenced cohort of eight donors, seven exhibited HCMV seropositivity and one was seronegative.

This chain uses TRBV7-9 with TRBJ2-7; the match to TRBD1 covers 9 bases. This TCR came from a woman in her late teens or twenties in good health. The sequencing sample was made of CD8+ T cells sorted from blood. The CDR3 protein is CASSRAGQGKYEQYF. For the CDR3, the DNA is TGTGCCAGCAGCCGTGCGGGACAGGGTAAATACGAGCAGTACTTC.